One and the same sample provided the 15 T cell receptor beta chains below, sequenced in a study of neurological immune-mediated disorders. Each CDR3 protein is one row after TCRdb ran MiXCR on the 5' RACE reads. This repertoire shows about 14,000 distinct CDR3 sequences, under 15% found once; its top ten account for 41%. The specimen was CD8+ T cells from blood. The receptors were sampled from a female donor with HTLV-1-associated myelopathy (HAM/TSP).

This clonotype showed up many times. The genes are TRBV27 and TRBJ2-7; TRBD1 agrees at 7 bases. The V segment lost 5 bases and the J segment 2 bases; nucleotides outside the gene matches: 6. The CDR3 contains 14 residues. Germline CDR1 is MNHEY and CDR2 is SMNVEV (reference sequence). The CDR3 bases are TGTGCCAGCAGTCAAAAGGGGGCGGCCTACGAGCAGTACTTC. Translated: CASSQKGAAYEQYF.

This clonotype was counted ten times or more. This rearrangement joins TRBV20-1 to TRBJ1-3; D gene uncertain. Trimming shortened V by 6 bases and J by 3 bases, and 12 bases separated the two germline ends. The length of the CDR3 is 13 residues. CDR1 and CDR2 (germline): DFQATT, SNEGSKA (reference sequence). CDR3 protein: CSAKELGGNTIYF. In DNA form, the CDR3 reads TGCAGTGCCAAAGAGTTGGGTGGAAACACCATATATTTT.

This clonotype has ten or more counts. The chain couples TRBV14 to TRBJ2-1; 7 nucleotides align to TRBD2. In germline, CDR1 is SGHDN, CDR2 FVKESK. V gave up 0 bases and J gave up 8 bases; unmatched junction bases: 13. The CDR3 consists of 17 residues. CDR3 region: CASSQDLPGRGEDEQFF. The DNA of the CDR3 is TGTGCCAGCAGCCAAGATCTTCCAGGGAGGGGTGAGGATGAGCAGTTCTTC.

In its sample, this clonotype was seen many times. The CDR3 is CASSQPGRRYNEQFF. CDR3 coding DNA: TGTGCCAGCAGCCAGCCGGGCCGTCGTTACAATGAGCAGTTCTTC. The gene calls are TRBV4-2 and TRBJ2-1; D gene uncertain. The CDR3 is 15 amino acids. V gave up 3 bases and J gave up 4 bases, with 13 bases separating them. CDR1 is LGHNA and CDR2 is YNFKEQ in the germline V gene.

In its sample, this clonotype ranks as medium-sized (0.01 to 0.1%). The chain links TRBV11-3 to TRBJ2-1; 8 nucleotides match TRBD2. CDR3 length: 15 residues. The germline V gene encodes CDR1 SGHNT and CDR2 YENEEA. Losses at the gene ends were 5 bases for V and 4 bases for J; bases not matched to a gene: 7. The CDR3 nucleotides are TGTGCCAGCAGCGAACTAGCGGAGGGGTACAATGAGCAGTTCTTC. It is translated as CASSELAEGYNEQFF.

This clonotype appeared many times. J is TRBJ2-1 and V is TRBV6-2 or TRBV6-3; the match to TRBD2 covers 10 bases. Germline V gene lookup returns CDR1 MNHEY and CDR2 SVGEGT. There are 15 residues in the CDR3. V lost 7 bases to trimming and J lost 5 bases; unmatched junction nucleotides: 8. In DNA, the CDR3 is TGTGCCAGCACATCCGGGACTAGCGAAAACAATGAGCAGTTCTTC. Translated, it gives CASTSGTSENNEQFF.

This clonotype is a singleton in its sample. The rearrangement joins TRBV9 to TRBJ2-5; possible D gene TRBD2, 6 bases. With 0 bases removed from V and 3 bases from J, the gap between germline ends came to 9 bases. The CDR3 runs 14 residues. Germline CDR1 and CDR2: SGDLS and YYNGEE. The CDR3, as DNA: TGTGCCAGCAGCGTAGGCGGGAAAGAAGAGACCCAGTACTTC. Amino acids: CASSVGGKEETQYF.

The J gene is TRBJ2-5, the V gene TRBV5-1; the match to TRBD1 covers 11 bases. This CDR3 has 17 residues. V shed 4 bases, J shed 2 bases, and the junction held 10 bases outside the gene matches. The germline V gene has CDR1 SGHRS and CDR2 YFSETQ. The CDR3 bases are TGCGCCAGCAGCATCGGGACAGGGGGTACCCCACAAGAGACCCAGTACTTC. Its translation is CASSIGTGGTPQETQYF.

This clonotype was detected many times. As DNA, the CDR3 is TGTGCCGGCCGGGGGGGGACCAACACCGGGGAGCTGTTTTTT. Translation: CAGRGGTNTGELFF. The chain carries TRBV30 and TRBJ2-2, with 8 nucleotides matching TRBD2. Germline-derived CDR1 and CDR2 are GTSNPN and SVGIG (reference sequence). CDR3 length: 14 amino acids. V was clipped by 8 bases and J by 2 bases; unmatched bases: 7.

The genes are TRBV11-3 and TRBJ2-1, with D hard to call. CDR1 SGHNT and CDR2 YENEEA come from the germline V gene. The germline V and J ends were trimmed by 5 bases and 6 bases, with 20 bases remaining between them. This CDR3 is built from 16 residues. The CDR3 DNA reads TGTGCCAGCAGCCCCAGGCGGAGTCTACCAGTCAATGAGCAGTTCTTC. It specifies CASSPRRSLPVNEQFF. Full variable domain (rest looked up from reference TRBV11-3 and TRBJ2-1): EAGVVQSPRYKIIEKKQPVAFWCNPISGHNTLYWYLQNLGQGPELLIRYENEEAVDDSQLPKDRFSAERLKGVDSTLKIQPAELGDSAVYLCASSPRRSLPVNEQFFGPGTRLTVL.

This clonotype was recorded many times. V gene TRBV20-1 combines with J gene TRBJ2-7; TRBD1 is a possible D gene (6 bases). The length of the CDR3 is 12 residues. Germline CDR1 and CDR2: DFQATT and SNEGSKA (reference sequence). The germline V and J ends were trimmed by 4 bases and 5 bases, with 12 bases remaining between them. The CDR3 reads CSAKGTLNEQYF. The CDR3 coding sequence is TGCAGTGCTAAAGGGACATTGAACGAGCAGTACTTC.

This clonotype was observed many times. The J gene is TRBJ2-1, the V gene TRBV9; weak D call: TRBD2 (7 bases). This CDR3 comprises 16 residues. V was pared by 4 bases and J by 5 bases, with 19 bases between. The germline V gene encodes CDR1 SGDLS and CDR2 YYNGEE. The CDR3 sequence is CASSSPRGGENNEQFF. The CDR3 coding sequence is TGTGCCAGCAGCTCCCCAAGGGGGGGGGAAAACAATGAGCAGTTCTTC. Based on the CDR3 plus reference TRBV9 and TRBJ2-1, the full variable domain is DSGVTQTPKHLITATGQRVTLRCSPRSGDLSVYWYQQSLDQGLQFLIQYYNGEERAKGNILERFSAQQFPDLHSELNLSSLELGDSALYFCASSSPRGGENNEQFFGPGTRLTVL.

This clonotype occurred many times. V and J are TRBV5-1 and TRBJ2-1, with a weak D call TRBD2 (7 bases). V was trimmed by 4 bases and J by 4 bases, leaving 27 bases between them. The CDR3 contains 19 residues. Germline values: CDR1 SGHRS, CDR2 YFSETQ. CDR3 coding DNA: TGCGCCAGCAGCCGTGAGGGGGGACTATCATTTCAAGGATACAATGAGCAGTTCTTC. Protein product: CASSREGGLSFQGYNEQFF.

This clonotype was observed at least ten times. This chain uses TRBV25-1 with TRBJ2-1; TRBD2 might be the D (6 bases). The CDR3 totals 13 residues. Trimming cost V 5 bases and J 8 bases, with 13 bases left between them. Per germline, CDR1 MGHDK and CDR2 SYGVNS. For the CDR3, the DNA is TGTGCCAGCAGTCCGGGAGTGCGCGATGAGCAGTTCTTC. Amino acid sequence: CASSPGVRDEQFF.

The table lists this clonotype with many counts. This chain connects TRBV6-5 to TRBJ1-2; D gene unclear. The germline V gene has CDR1 MNHEY and CDR2 SVGAGI. V lost 0 bases, J lost 8 bases, and 7 bases lay in between. The CDR3 spans 12 residues. The CDR3 nucleotides are TGTGCCAGCAGTTACTCTGGAGGAGGCTACACCTTC. It translates to CASSYSGGGYTF.